A single sample is the source of the 18 T cell receptor beta chains below, sequenced in a study of Ad26.COV2.S vaccination and SARS-CoV-2 variants. TCRdb's copy holds only in-frame clones and misses some; the assay was immunoSEQ multiplex PCR. The sample yields 350,000 to 500,000 clones, around nine tenths seen once. Treatment specified: about 20 received Ad26.COV2.S at low or high dose, single or two shots; about five received placebo; per-sample allocation not given. Collection of samples fell on day 63 after the first vaccine or placebo injection. The sequenced sample was peripheral blood, obtained in a trial of Ad26.COV2.S vaccine versus placebo. These receptors came from a person aged 18-65 years who received the Ad26.COV2.S COVID-19 vaccine or a placebo.

The V call is TRBV5-4, the J call TRBJ2-7; weak D call: TRBD1 (6 bases). V dropped 4 bases and J dropped 0 bases, with 14 bases sitting between them. Germline V gene lookup returns CDR1 SGHNT and CDR2 YYREEE (reference sequence). The CDR3 length is 15 residues. The CDR3 nucleotides are TGTGCCAGCAGCCCCGGACTCAGGGGCTCCTACGAGCAGTACTTC. Translated, it gives CASSPGLRGSYEQYF.

The chain joins TRBV6-2 or TRBV6-3 to TRBJ1-1; D is unclear. In germline, CDR1 is MNHEY, CDR2 SVGEGT. The CDR3 runs 15 residues. V was trimmed by 4 bases and J by 1 base, leaving 13 bases between them. The CDR3: CASSSTTRPNTEAFF. The CDR3 DNA reads TGTGCCAGCAGTTCGACCACGCGACCGAACACTGAAGCTTTCTTT.

This clone was observed a single time. The rearrangement uses TRBV19 and TRBJ2-5, with D unresolved. Per the germline V gene, CDR1 is LNHDA and CDR2 is SQIVND (reference sequence). V was shortened by 3 bases and J by 5 bases, with 10 bases between the two germline ends. There are 13 residues in the CDR3. The CDR3 coding sequence is TGTGCCAGTAGTATGCAGGCGAGGGAGACCCAGTACTTC. The encoded protein is CASSMQARETQYF.

The V gene is TRBV4-1, the J gene TRBJ2-2; D possibly corresponds to TRBD2 (6 bases). Trimming removed 0 bases at V and 3 bases at J, with 17 bases between. This CDR3 is built from 18 residues. In germline, CDR1 is MGHRA, CDR2 YSYEKL. The CDR3 is CASSQDPRGSLDTGELFF. In nucleotides, the CDR3 is TGCGCCAGCAGCCAAGACCCGCGGGGCAGCCTTGACACCGGGGAGCTGTTTTTT.

This chain uses TRBV3-1 (or the pseudogene TRBV3-2) with TRBJ2-5; perhaps D is TRBD1 or TRBD2 (5 bases each). Germline V gene data show CDR1 as LGHDT and CDR2 as YNNKEL (reference sequence). The V and J ends lost 1 base and 1 base respectively, with 10 bases between them. The CDR3 is 15 amino acids. CDR3 region: CASSQAGRLQETQYF. In DNA, the CDR3 is TGTGCCAGCAGCCAAGCGGGGCGGCTCCAAGAGACCCAGTACTTC.

The DNA of the CDR3 is TGTGCCAGCAGCTTGGGTCCGGACCCCCACAATGAGCAGTTCTTC. Its translation: CASSLGPDPHNEQFF. The V and J genes are TRBV5-4 and TRBJ2-1; no firm D call. V lost 0 bases and J lost 5, with 12 bases in between. The CDR3 runs 15 residues. The V gene's germline CDR1 is SGHNT and CDR2 YYREEE (reference sequence). The full variable domain, completed using reference TRBV5-4 and TRBJ2-1, is ETGVTQSPTHLIKTRGQQVTLRCSSQSGHNTVSWYQQALGQGPQFIFQYYREEENGRGNFPPRFSGLQFPNYSSELNVNALELDDSALYLCASSLGPDPHNEQFFGPGTRLTVL.

The genes are TRBV28 and TRBJ2-2, with D uncertain. This CDR3 spans 13 amino acids. CDR1 and CDR2 (germline): MDHEN, SYDVKM. The V gene lost 6 bases and the J gene lost 3 bases, with 8 bases spanning the gap. In DNA form, the CDR3 reads TGTGCCAGCAGCCGCACCTACACCGGGGAGCTGTTTTTT. Encoded protein: CASSRTYTGELFF.

CDR3 in amino acids: CASSLVVPRFEQYF. DNA for the CDR3: TGTGCCAGCAGCTTAGTAGTCCCTCGCTTCGAGCAGTACTTC. V usage is TRBV7-2 and J usage is TRBJ2-7; D is ambiguous. CDR1 SGHTA and CDR2 FQGNSA come from the germline V gene. The CDR3 has 14 amino acids. With 1 base removed from V and 6 bases from J, the gap between germline ends came to 13 bases.

The V and J genes are TRBV6-2 or TRBV6-3 and TRBJ2-1; 11 bases line up with TRBD1. Germline V gene data show CDR1 as MNHEY and CDR2 as SVGEGT. V gave up 4 bases and J gave up 12 bases; unmatched junction bases: 11. This CDR3 is 15 amino acids long. CDR3 residues: CASSLSGTGGLRQFF. The CDR3 DNA reads as TGTGCCAGCAGTTTATCCGGGACAGGGGGATTGCGGCAGTTCTTC.

The V and J genes are TRBV19 and TRBJ2-1, with 12 bases matching TRBD2. V was clipped by 0 bases and J by 6 bases; unmatched bases: 15. The CDR3 is 20 residues long. Germline loops: CDR1 LNHDA, CDR2 SQIVND (reference sequence). CDR3 sequence (DNA): TGTGCCAGTAGTATAGAAGCTAGCGGGAGGGTTACGGTGGGAGTCAATGAGCAGTTCTTC. Amino acid sequence: CASSIEASGRVTVGVNEQFF.

This clone occurred once. The V and J genes are TRBV19 and TRBJ2-1; 8 positions agree with TRBD2. With 5 bases clipped from V and 0 bases from J, the junction kept 12 bases outside the gene matches. The CDR3 length is 18 residues. Germline V lookup: CDR1 LNHDA, CDR2 SQIVND (reference sequence). The CDR3 sequence is CASSFFQLAESSYNEQFF. CDR3 sequence (DNA): TGTGCCAGTAGTTTCTTCCAACTAGCGGAGAGCTCCTACAATGAGCAGTTCTTC.

This chain joins TRBV27 and TRBJ2-7, with 7 bases aligning to TRBD1. CDR1 and CDR2 from the germline V gene are MNHEY and SMNVEV (reference sequence). The CDR3 is made up of 15 amino acids. The junction had 8 bases not matched to a gene; V was cut back by 6 bases and J by 0 bases. Written as DNA, the CDR3 is TGTGCCAGCAGACCCGGACAGGTACTCTCCTACGAGCAGTACTTC. It specifies CASRPGQVLSYEQYF.

J is TRBJ2-1 and V is TRBV6-4, with no clear D. V lost 6 bases, J lost 8 bases, and 14 bases lay in between. The CDR3 runs to 13 residues. Germline loops: CDR1 MRHNA, CDR2 SNTAGT. CDR3 sequence (DNA): TGTGCCAGCAGGGAGACTGCCAAAGATGAGCAGTTCTTC. Translating it yields CASRETAKDEQFF.

J is TRBJ1-4 and V is TRBV18; D call uncertain. The CDR3 totals 14 residues. The V gene's germline CDR1 is KGHSH and CDR2 LQKENI. Trimming cost V 1 base and J 5 bases, with 8 bases left between them. In DNA, the CDR3 is TGTGCCAGCTCACCACGTCAGGCAAATGAAAAACTGTTTTTT. Translating gives CASSPRQANEKLFF.

This chain uses TRBV9 with TRBJ2-5; D is perhaps TRBD1 (7 bases). From germline, CDR1 is SGDLS and CDR2 YYNGEE. Deletions cut 0 bases from V and 1 base from J, with 13 bases between. The CDR3 runs 16 residues. The CDR3 reads CASSVGPGGPQETQYF. The DNA for the CDR3 is TGTGCCAGCAGCGTAGGGCCAGGGGGGCCCCAAGAGACCCAGTACTTC.

This rearrangement joins TRBV30 to TRBJ2-1; 8 nucleotides agree with TRBD2. Germline V gene sequence: CDR1 GTSNPN, CDR2 SVGIG (reference sequence). The CDR3 extends over 14 amino acids. V lost 6 bases, J lost 4 bases, and 8 bases stayed unmatched. This chain's CDR3 is CACRPGLVYNEQFF. The CDR3 nucleotides read TGTGCCTGCCGGCCGGGACTAGTATACAATGAGCAGTTCTTC.

V is TRBV30 and J is TRBJ2-7, with 13 bases identical to TRBD2. Per the germline V gene, CDR1 is GTSNPN and CDR2 is SVGIG (reference sequence). The CDR3 extends over 14 amino acids. V lost 1 base to trimming and J lost 7 bases; unmatched junction nucleotides: 4. CDR3 DNA: TGTGCCTGGAGTGAGACTAGCGGGAGGAGAGAGCAGTACTTC. Its protein product is CAWSETSGRREQYF.

For the CDR3, the DNA is TGTGCCAGCAGCCTACAGGGGCGGATGGACACTGAAGCTTTCTTT. This translates into CASSLQGRMDTEAFF. The J gene is TRBJ1-1, the V gene TRBV7-8; the match to TRBD1 covers 7 bases. J was trimmed by 3 bases and V by 5 bases; bases with no gene match: 9. Looked up from germline, CDR1 is SGHVS and CDR2 is FQNEAQ. CDR3 length equals 15 residues. The full variable domain, in which reference TRBV7-8 and TRBJ1-1 provide the parts outside the CDR3, is GAGVSQSPRYKVAKRGQDVALRCDPISGHVSLFWYQQALGQGPEFLTYFQNEAQLDKSGLPSDRFFAERPEGSVSTLKIQRTQQEDSAVYLCASSLQGRMDTEAFFGQGTRLTVV.